This T cell receptor beta chain was found in a study of T cells in Graves' hyperthyroidism and ophthalmopathy. There are many counts of this clonotype. TCR beta CDR3 regions were amplified from RNA. The HTBI primer set was used in a first-round RT-PCR of the TCR CDR3. TCRdb processed the multiplex PCR reads anew with MiXCR; each CDR3 protein has one entry. The data hold around 600,000 distinct CDR3 sequences, with around 13% observed a single time. This CDR3 spans 18 amino acids. V dropped 2 bases and J dropped 3; count of bases not matched to a gene: 15. CDR1 is SEHNR and CDR2 is FQNEAQ in the germline V gene (reference sequence).

The J gene is TRBJ2-7, the V gene TRBV7-9; TRBD2 aligns across 8 bases. The receptor was isolated from a woman between 45 and 65 years old with Graves' ophthalmopathy. Specimen: blood. DNA of the CDR3: TGTGCCAGCAGCTTACAAGGGCGGACTAGCCGGAGGGGCTACGAGCAGTACTTC. As protein: CASSLQGRTSRRGYEQYF.